This TCR beta chain was documented in a study of T cells in Graves' hyperthyroidism and ophthalmopathy. V was trimmed by 5 bases and J by 3 bases, leaving 16 bases between them. CDR1 is PRHDT and CDR2 is FYEKMQ in the germline V gene (reference sequence). The CDR3 has 15 residues. Uncontrolled infection, other autoimmune disease, pregnancy or lactation barred patients from enrollment. RNA transcripts gave rise to amplified TCR beta CDR3 regions. HTBI primers were employed in a first-round RT-PCR of the TCR CDR3. One entry per CDR3 protein results from TCRdb running MiXCR on the multiplex PCR reads. The data show hundreds of thousands of distinct CDR3 sequences, 15% to 20% seen once.

The chain couples TRBV13 to TRBJ1-2, with unresolved D. The receptor comes from a woman in her 30s with Graves' hyperthyroidism. Sequencing input: blood. The CDR3 sequence is CASSPRGEGYYGYTF. The CDR3 DNA reads as TGTGCCAGCAGCCCCCGGGGTGAAGGGTACTATGGCTACACCTTC.